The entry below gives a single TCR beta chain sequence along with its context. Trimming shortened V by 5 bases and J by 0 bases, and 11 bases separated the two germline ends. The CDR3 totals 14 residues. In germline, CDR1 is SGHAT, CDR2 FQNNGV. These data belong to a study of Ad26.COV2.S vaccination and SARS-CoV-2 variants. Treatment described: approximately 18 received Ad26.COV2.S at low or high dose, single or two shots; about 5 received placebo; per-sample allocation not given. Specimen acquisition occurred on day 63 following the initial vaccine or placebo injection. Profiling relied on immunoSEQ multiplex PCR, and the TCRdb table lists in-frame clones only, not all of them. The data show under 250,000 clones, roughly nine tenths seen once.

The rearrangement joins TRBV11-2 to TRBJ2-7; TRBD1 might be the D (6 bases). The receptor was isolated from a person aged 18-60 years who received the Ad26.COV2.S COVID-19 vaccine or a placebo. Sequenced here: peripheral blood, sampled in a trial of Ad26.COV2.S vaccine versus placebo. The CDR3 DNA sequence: TGTGCCAGCAGCCAAAGGGGGAGCTCCTACGAGCAGTACTTC. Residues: CASSQRGSSYEQYF.